The 31 T cell receptor beta chains below were found in one sample sequenced in a study of cytomegalovirus exposure and HLA in healthy donors. The PCR had 60 Vbeta and 13 Jbeta primers. Sequencing used immunoSEQ multiplex PCR; TCRdb keeps in-frame clones, though not all of them. The table shows some 90,000 clones, with approximately 83% occurring only once. The sample comprised PBMCs. These receptor sequences come from a man aged 50 to 60 in good health and CMV-seronegative.

The gene calls are TRBV6-1 and TRBJ2-1, with 8 bases lining up with TRBD1. Germline-derived CDR1 and CDR2 are MNHNS and SASEGT. This CDR3 has 14 amino acids. Unmatched junction bases numbered 6, after V lost 6 bases and J lost 5 bases. The CDR3, as DNA: TGTGCCAGCAGCCCGGGACAGGCCCACAATGAGCAGTTCTTC. Amino acids: CASSPGQAHNEQFF.

The rearrangement uses TRBV18 and TRBJ2-3; a possible D gene is TRBD2 (6 bases). This CDR3 is 15 amino acids long. Trimming cost V 1 base and J 3 bases, with 11 bases left between them. The V gene's germline CDR1 is KGHSH and CDR2 LQKENI. CDR3 sequence: CASSPQRERTDTQYF. The CDR3 nucleotides read TGTGCCAGCTCACCACAACGGGAGAGAACAGATACGCAGTATTTT.

CDR3 sequence (DNA): TGTGCCAGCTCACCAACTAGCGGGGAAAATGAGCAGTTCTTC. The encoded protein is CASSPTSGENEQFF. This chain uses TRBV18 with TRBJ2-1, with 10 bases fitting TRBD2. CDR3 length: 14 residues. Germline V gives CDR1 KGHSH, CDR2 LQKENI. After removal of 2 bases from V and 7 bases from J, the junction contained 2 bases not matched to a gene. The complete variable domain, with remaining parts taken from reference TRBV18 and TRBJ2-1, reads NAGVMQNPRHLVRRRGQEARLRCSPMKGHSHVYWYRQLPEEGLKFMVYLQKENIIDESGMPKERFSAEFPKEGPSILRIQQVVRGDSAAYFCASSPTSGENEQFFGPGTRLTVL.

The chain combines TRBV5-6 with TRBJ1-4; 7 positions match TRBD1. Germline CDR1 reads SGHDT; CDR2 reads YYEEEE. The V segment lost 0 bases and the J segment 2 bases; nucleotides outside the gene matches: 1. This CDR3 region has 15 residues. The CDR3 DNA reads as TGTGCCAGCAGCTTGGAGGGGGCGACTAATGAAAAACTGTTTTTT. This sequence encodes CASSLEGATNEKLFF. The full variable domain, rest sourced from reference TRBV5-6 and TRBJ1-4, is DAGVTQSPTHLIKTRGQQVTLRCSPKSGHDTVSWYQQALGQGPQFIFQYYEEEERQRGNFPDRFSGHQFPNYSSELNVNALLLGDSALYLCASSLEGATNEKLFFGSGTQLSVL.

CDR3 DNA sequence: TGTGCCAGCAGCTCGACTAGTATAGGCGAGCAGTACTTC. Residues: CASSSTSIGEQYF. The V and J genes are TRBV7-2 and TRBJ2-7; possibly TRBD2 for D (6 bases). The V gene lost 4 bases and the J gene lost 6 bases, with 13 bases spanning the gap. The CDR3 spans 13 residues. From germline, CDR1 is SGHTA and CDR2 FQGNSA.

This chain joins TRBV5-1 and TRBJ2-3; D call uncertain. V gave up 1 base and J gave up 3 bases, with 9 bases separating them. CDR3 length: 14 amino acids. Germline-derived CDR1 and CDR2 are SGHRS and YFSETQ. The chain's CDR3 is CASSLSQLTDTQYF. In nucleotides, the CDR3 is TGCGCCAGCAGCTTGTCACAGCTAACAGATACGCAGTATTTT.

V gene TRBV6-1 combines with J gene TRBJ2-7, with 8 bases matching TRBD2. There are 15 residues in the CDR3. V lost 8 bases and J lost 3; bases outside the gene matches: 12. Germline V gene data show CDR1 as MNHNS and CDR2 as SASEGT. The CDR3 sequence: CASDEVSGRRYEQYF. In DNA form, the CDR3 reads TGTGCCAGCGACGAAGTCAGCGGGAGACGCTACGAGCAGTACTTC.

J is TRBJ2-7 and V is TRBV19; the match to TRBD1 covers 9 bases. CDR1 and CDR2 (germline): LNHDA, SQIVND (reference sequence). CDR3 length equals 15 residues. V shed 3 bases, J shed 5 bases, and the junction held 8 bases outside the gene matches. The CDR3 DNA reads as TGTGCCAGTAGTATCCAAGACAGGGGGGGGAACGAGCAGTACTTC. Amino acid sequence: CASSIQDRGGNEQYF.

The CDR3 coding sequence is TGTGCCAGCAGCTCGGACAGGGAGAACAATCAGCCCCAGCATTTT. Amino acid sequence: CASSSDRENNQPQHF. The rearrangement uses TRBV5-7 and TRBJ1-5, with 8 bases matching TRBD1. TRBV5-7 carries the ORF label, with uncertain function. V lost 3 bases to trimming and J lost 3 bases; unmatched junction nucleotides: 5. The CDR3 contains 15 residues.

The chain links TRBV15 to TRBJ2-1, with no clear D. There are 12 residues in the CDR3. Trimming took 0 bases from V and 9 from J, leaving 6 bases between them. The germline V gene encodes CDR1 LNHNV and CDR2 YYDKDF (reference sequence). DNA for the CDR3: TGTGCCACCAGCAGAGATGCCGGTGAGCAGTTCTTC. This gives the protein CATSRDAGEQFF.

This chain connects TRBV15 to TRBJ1-2, with no clear D. Germline V gives CDR1 LNHNV, CDR2 YYDKDF (reference sequence). The CDR3 is 14 amino acids. Trimming removed 0 bases from V and 4 bases from J, with 9 bases in between. CDR3 residues: CATSRDGGIYGYTF. In DNA, the CDR3 is TGTGCCACCAGCAGAGATGGAGGAATCTATGGCTACACCTTC. Full variable domain (outside the CDR3, taken from reference TRBV15 and TRBJ1-2): DAMVIQNPRYQVTQFGKPVTLSCSQTLNHNVMYWYQQKSSQAPKLLFHYYDKDFNNEADTPDNFQSRRPNTSFCFLDIRSPGLGDTAMYLCATSRDGGIYGYTFGSGTRLTVV.

The chain employs TRBV5-1 and TRBJ2-1; 9 nucleotides line up with TRBD1. Germline CDR1 is SGHRS and CDR2 is YFSETQ. Trimming cost V 6 bases and J 5 bases; bases outside gene matches: 6. CDR3 length: 14 residues. The CDR3, as DNA: TGCGCCAGCACCTGGGGGACAGGGAACAATGAGCAGTTCTTC. Protein sequence: CASTWGTGNNEQFF. Full variable domain (outside the CDR3, taken from reference TRBV5-1 and TRBJ2-1): KAGVTQTPRYLIKTRGQQVTLSCSPISGHRSVSWYQQTPGQGLQFLFEYFSETQRNKGNFPGRFSGRQFSNSRSEMNVSTLELGDSALYLCASTWGTGNNEQFFGPGTRLTVL.

As concerns this clone: The sample carries other DNA sequences with the same CDR3. The chain recombines TRBV5-1 with TRBJ2-3; D remains unclear. Trimming shortened V by 0 bases and J by 0 bases, and 5 bases separated the two germline ends. Germline V gene sequence: CDR1 SGHRS, CDR2 YFSETQ. The CDR3 is 14 amino acids. The CDR3 region has the DNA TGCGCCAGCAGCTTGGCCGAGAGCACAGATACGCAGTATTTT. It codes for CASSLAESTDTQYF.

The chain recombines TRBV7-3 with TRBJ2-3, with TRBD2 identical over 14 bases. Germline V lookup: CDR1 SGHTA, CDR2 FQGTGA. This CDR3 comprises 16 residues. V lost 0 bases and J lost 10; bases outside the gene matches: 6. Here the CDR3 reads CASSLTGTSGSNAQYF. The CDR3 DNA sequence: TGTGCCAGCAGCTTAACGGGGACTAGCGGGAGTAACGCGCAGTATTTT.

The CDR3 sequence: CASSQGQGIWETQYF. The CDR3 nucleotides read TGCGCCAGCAGCCAGGGACAGGGGATCTGGGAGACCCAGTACTTC. V is TRBV4-3 and J is TRBJ2-5, with 10 bases lining up with TRBD1. The germline gives CDR1 LGHNA, CDR2 YSLEER. The length of the CDR3 is 15 residues. The ends lost 3 bases at V and 5 bases at J; junction bases unmatched: 6.

The chain combines TRBV30 with TRBJ1-5, with D possibly TRBD1 on 5 matching bases. Germline CDR1 reads GTSNPN; CDR2 reads SVGIG (reference sequence). The CDR3 length is 13 residues. V shed 2 bases and J shed 2 bases, with 7 bases lying between them. In DNA, the CDR3 is TGTGCCTGGAGTTCGGGGGGCAATCAGCCCCAGCATTTT. Translated: CAWSSGGNQPQHF. Based on the CDR3 plus reference TRBV30 and TRBJ1-5, the full variable domain is SQTIHQWPATLVQPVGSPLSLECTVEGTSNPNLYWYRQAAGRGLQLLFYSVGIGQISSEVPQNLSASRPQDRQFILSSKKLLLSDSGFYLCAWSSGGNQPQHFGDGTRLSIL.

This clone has just a few counts. The chain combines TRBV6-5 with TRBJ1-1; a weak D match, TRBD1 (5 bases). Deletions cut 0 bases from V and 1 base from J, with 9 bases between. Germline V gives CDR1 MNHEY, CDR2 SVGAGI. This CDR3 region has 15 residues. CDR3 protein: CASSYSHTGNTEAFF. The CDR3 nucleotides read TGTGCCAGCAGTTACTCCCACACAGGGAACACTGAAGCTTTCTTT.

The CDR3 protein is CAWGRTSGVSSYNEQFF. CDR3 nucleotides: TGTGCCTGGGGGCGGACTAGCGGGGTGAGCTCCTACAATGAGCAGTTCTTC. V usage is TRBV30 and J usage is TRBJ2-1; 12 positions match TRBD2. V was clipped by 5 bases and J by 0 bases; unmatched bases: 8. This CDR3 is 17 amino acids long. Germline lookup yields CDR1 GTSNPN and CDR2 SVGIG (reference sequence).

V is TRBV9 and J is TRBJ2-7, with 7 bases aligning to TRBD1. V lost 0 bases and J lost 2; bases outside the gene matches: 5. The germline CDR1 and CDR2 sequences are SGDLS and YYNGEE. The CDR3 has 15 residues. This chain's CDR3 is CASSVGDRFAYEQYF. The CDR3 coding sequence is TGTGCCAGCAGCGTAGGGGACAGATTTGCCTACGAGCAGTACTTC.

The V gene is TRBV5-4, the J gene TRBJ1-2; D is possibly TRBD1 (6 bases). The CDR3 has 13 residues. Germline V gives CDR1 SGHNT, CDR2 YYREEE (reference sequence). V gave up 9 bases and J gave up 0 bases, with 12 bases separating them. This chain's CDR3 is CATSTGSNYGYTF. For the CDR3, the DNA is TGTGCCACCTCGACAGGCTCTAACTATGGCTACACCTTC.

The gene calls are TRBV28 and TRBJ2-2; D is perhaps TRBD1 (6 bases). The CDR3 covers 14 residues. Trimming took off 6 bases at V and 3 bases at J, with 11 bases between the two ends. In germline, CDR1 is MDHEN, CDR2 SYDVKM. CDR3 sequence (DNA): TGTGCCAGCAGCTCTGGACAGTACACCGGGGAGCTGTTTTTT. It specifies CASSSGQYTGELFF.

The chain links TRBV5-1 to TRBJ2-1; 8 bases line up with TRBD2. Losses at the gene ends were 0 bases for V and 0 bases for J; bases not matched to a gene: 2. The CDR3 is 16 residues long. Germline-derived CDR1 and CDR2 are SGHRS and YFSETQ. The CDR3 reads CASSLEAGGSYNEQFF. Here the CDR3 DNA reads TGCGCCAGCAGCTTGGAGGCGGGAGGCTCCTACAATGAGCAGTTCTTC.

The rearrangement joins TRBV10-2 to TRBJ1-1; 9 bases fit TRBD1. Per the germline V gene, CDR1 is WSHSY and CDR2 is SAAADI. This CDR3 contains 13 residues. V shed 8 bases and J 4 bases; nucleotides not matched to a gene: 5. The CDR3 sequence: CASGTGNLTEAFF. The CDR3, as DNA: TGCGCCAGCGGGACAGGGAATCTCACTGAAGCTTTCTTT.

This clone was detected a few times. This chain links TRBV2 with TRBJ2-1, with D possibly being TRBD1 (7 bases). The CDR3 has 17 amino acids. V lost 6 bases and J lost 4, with 22 bases in between. Germline assignment: CDR1 SNHLY and CDR2 FYNNEI. CDR3 DNA sequence: TGTGCCAGCAGCCAAAGGGCAGGGGGGAGCCCTTACAATGAGCAGTTCTTC. Translating it yields CASSQRAGGSPYNEQFF.

The chain employs TRBV2 and TRBJ2-3; 9 bases line up with TRBD2. This CDR3 spans 14 amino acids. Germline assignment: CDR1 SNHLY and CDR2 FYNNEI. Losses at the gene ends were 6 bases for V and 2 bases for J; bases not matched to a gene: 3. The CDR3 loop is CASSLAGPTDTQYF. DNA of the CDR3: TGTGCCAGCAGCCTAGCGGGACCCACAGATACGCAGTATTTT.

CDR3 amino acids: CASSLGRTSGSPEEQFF. The DNA of the CDR3 is TGTGCCAGCAGCTTAGGCCGAACTAGCGGGAGTCCTGAAGAGCAGTTCTTC. The genes are TRBV11-3 and TRBJ2-1, with TRBD2 matching over 11 bases. The junction had 12 bases not matched to a gene; V was cut back by 1 base and J by 10 bases. The CDR3 length is 17 residues. Germline loops: CDR1 SGHNT, CDR2 YENEEA.

The V call is TRBV9, the J call TRBJ2-7; 8 nucleotides agree with TRBD2. V dropped 0 bases and J dropped 8; count of bases not matched to a gene: 7. The length of the CDR3 is 14 residues. The V gene's germline CDR1 is SGDLS and CDR2 YYNGEE. The chain's CDR3 is CASSVGERESQQYF. The CDR3 coding sequence is TGTGCCAGCAGCGTAGGAGAGCGGGAGAGCCAGCAGTACTTC.

V gene TRBV10-3 combines with J gene TRBJ2-1, with 12 bases matching TRBD2. The CDR3 totals 14 residues. CDR1 ENHRY and CDR2 SYGVKD come from the germline V gene. V was pared by 7 bases and J by 5 bases, with 3 bases of the junction left unmatched. In DNA, the CDR3 is TGTGCCATCACCAGGACTAGCGGGGACAATGAGCAGTTCTTC. The encoded protein is CAITRTSGDNEQFF.

The table lists this clone with a few counts. The CDR3 region is CASSSRTGNTDTQYF. CDR3 bases: TGTGCCAGCAGCTCTAGGACAGGGAATACAGATACGCAGTATTTT. This chain uses TRBV5-4 with TRBJ2-3, with 8 positions matching TRBD1. CDR3 size: 15 residues. Germline CDR1 is SGHNT and CDR2 is YYREEE (reference sequence). J gave up 3 bases and V 3 bases, and 6 bases lay outside the gene matches. The full variable domain, with the rest looked up from reference TRBV5-4 and TRBJ2-3, is ETGVTQSPTHLIKTRGQQVTLRCSSQSGHNTVSWYQQALGQGPQFIFQYYREEENGRGNFPPRFSGLQFPNYSSELNVNALELDDSALYLCASSSRTGNTDTQYFGPGTRLTVL.

This chain links TRBV4-2 with TRBJ2-4; D might be TRBD2 (5 bases). Germline V gives CDR1 LGHNA, CDR2 YNFKEQ. CDR3 length: 16 residues. Deletions cut 0 bases from V and 3 bases from J, with 12 bases between. Written as DNA, the CDR3 is TGTGCCAGCAGCCAAGAACGCGCCGGACTCAAAAACATTCAGTACTTC. Its protein product is CASSQERAGLKNIQYF.

The chain uses TRBV29-1 and TRBJ2-1; unclear D gene. V dropped 8 bases and J dropped 0 bases, with 14 bases sitting between them. Germline CDR1 reads SQVTM; CDR2 reads ANQGSEA. The CDR3 is 14 amino acids. The CDR3 DNA reads TGCAGCTTTGGTATCCCCGGCTCCTACAATGAGCAGTTCTTC. Protein sequence: CSFGIPGSYNEQFF.